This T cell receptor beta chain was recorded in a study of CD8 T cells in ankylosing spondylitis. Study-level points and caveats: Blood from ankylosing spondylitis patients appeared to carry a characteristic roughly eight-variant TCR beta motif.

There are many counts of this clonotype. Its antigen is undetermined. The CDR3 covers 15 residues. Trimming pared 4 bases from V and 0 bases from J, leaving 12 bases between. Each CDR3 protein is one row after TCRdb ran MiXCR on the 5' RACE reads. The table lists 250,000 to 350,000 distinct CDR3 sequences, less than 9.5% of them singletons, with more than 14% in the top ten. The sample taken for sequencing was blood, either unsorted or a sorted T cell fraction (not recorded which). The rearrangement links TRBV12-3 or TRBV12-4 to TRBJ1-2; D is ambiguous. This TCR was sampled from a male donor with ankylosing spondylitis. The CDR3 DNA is TGTGCCAGCAGTTGGGCCGAACCAGCTAACTATGGCTACACCTTC. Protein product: CASSWAEPANYGYTF.